The sequence of this T cell receptor beta chain was determined in a study of spatial heterogeneity in lung cancer. Turning to the study itself: The donors comprised around 76 untreated early-stage non-small cell lung cancer patients.

The CDR3 runs 14 residues. The germline V gene encodes CDR1 DFQATT and CDR2 SNEGSKA (reference sequence). The germline V and J ends were trimmed by 5 bases and 5 bases, with 16 bases remaining between them. Time point in this sample: blood at routine non-recurrence follow-up after resection. TCRdb called the 5' RACE reads again in MiXCR, with one record for every CDR3 protein. This sample has 25,000 to 35,000 distinct CDR3 sequences; 10% occur once, and the top ten carry 25% to 35%. This clonotype was detected a few times. Here the sequenced sample was PBMCs, taken at follow-up. The TCR originated in a female donor with early-stage non-small cell lung cancer. The chain combines TRBV20-1 with TRBJ1-5; D might be TRBD1 (6 bases). The CDR3 DNA follows: TGCAGTGCTTCCGGGACACTGAATTATCAGCCCCAGCATTTT. Translating gives CSASGTLNYQPQHF.